Presented here are 12 T cell receptor beta chains from one specimen sequenced in a study of T cells in Graves' hyperthyroidism and ophthalmopathy (dated by TCRdb to the late 2010s). The library relied on multiplex PCR. The instrument was an Illumina HiSeq 2000. Amplification of TCR beta CDR3 regions was carried out from RNA transcripts. For the first round of RT-PCR on the TCR CDR3, the HTBI primer set was used together with the Qiagen OneStep RT-PCR kit. Clones were called with MiXCR by TCRdb after fastp trimmed the public reads at Q25, and only in-frame beta chains were retained. Each record represents a unique CDR3 protein, reported with the most common genes and DNA among its rows. For this sample the table gives hundreds of thousands of distinct CDR3 sequences, of which around 15% were detected only once. 3.5% to 4% of the sample belongs to the ten largest clones. Sequencing was done on a sample of blood. These receptors originate from a woman aged 30 to 39 with Graves' hyperthyroidism.

The CDR3 region has the DNA TGCGCCAGCAGCCAGAACCGGGACTCAGGGACCCAGTACTTC. It is translated as CASSQNRDSGTQYF. J is TRBJ2-5 and V is TRBV4-1, with D possibly TRBD2 on 6 matching bases. CDR1 and CDR2 (germline): MGHRA, YSYEKL. V lost 3 bases to trimming and J lost 7 bases, with 15 bases between them. The CDR3 contains 14 residues.

Many counts were recorded for this clonotype. The chain joins TRBV28 to TRBJ1-1, with TRBD1 as a possible D gene (6 bases). CDR1 is MDHEN and CDR2 is SYDVKM in the germline V gene. V lost 6 bases to trimming and J lost 5 bases, with 16 bases between them. The CDR3 is made up of 14 amino acids. In DNA form, the CDR3 reads TGTGCCAGCAGCGGCAGGGGAGTCGAGACTGAAGCTTTCTTT. This translates into CASSGRGVETEAFF.

Only a few counts were recorded for this clonotype. This chain links TRBV19 with TRBJ2-3; 7 bases map to TRBD1. The CDR3 is 13 residues long. Germline CDR1 LNHDA, CDR2 SQIVND (reference sequence). The J segment lost 5 bases and the V segment lost 2 bases, leaving 1 base of the junction unmatched. This chain's CDR3 is CASSIYRGDTQYF. The CDR3 coding sequence is TGTGCCAGTAGTATATACAGGGGAGATACGCAGTATTTT.

The chain uses TRBV7-6 and TRBJ2-7; possibly TRBD1 for D (6 bases). The CDR3 runs 14 residues. Trimming removed 1 base from V and 3 bases from J, with 10 bases in between. CDR1 is SGHVS, CDR2 FNYEAQ, per germline. CDR3 sequence (DNA): TGTGCCAGCAGCTTAGTCCAGGGACACTACGAGCAGTACTTC. The encoded protein is CASSLVQGHYEQYF.

This clonotype has a count of ten or more. This chain uses TRBV12-3 or TRBV12-4 with TRBJ1-5, with unresolved D. CDR3 length equals 12 residues. V was shortened by 3 bases and J by 7 bases, with 7 bases between the two germline ends. The CDR3 DNA follows: TGTGCCAGCAGTTTCGGCCGACAGCCCCAGCATTTT. It yields the protein CASSFGRQPQHF.

The rearrangement links TRBV10-3 to TRBJ1-1; D perhaps matches TRBD1 (5 bases). The V gene lost 5 bases and the J gene lost 2 bases, with 21 bases spanning the gap. CDR3 length: 17 residues. CDR1 is ENHRY, CDR2 SYGVKD, per germline. The CDR3 region has the DNA TGTGCCATCAGTCCGAACCCTGAGGGGCTCCGAAACACTGAAGCTTTCTTT. Its protein is CAISPNPEGLRNTEAFF.

This chain links TRBV19 with TRBJ2-2; D is tentatively TRBD1 or TRBD2 (5 bases each). The length of the CDR3 is 14 residues. Trimming stripped 5 bases from V and 7 bases from J, with 14 bases between. Germline V lookup: CDR1 LNHDA, CDR2 SQIVND (reference sequence). This chain's CDR3 is CASSPTRGGGELFF. In DNA form, the CDR3 reads TGTGCCAGTAGTCCCACGAGGGGTGGCGGGGAGCTGTTTTTT.

The CDR3: CSAGPSQGRGYGYTF. The CDR3 DNA reads TGCAGTGCTGGCCCCTCACAGGGGCGAGGGTATGGCTACACCTTC. The chain uses TRBV20-1 and TRBJ1-2; 7 nucleotides match TRBD1. The germline gives CDR1 DFQATT, CDR2 SNEGSKA (reference sequence). CDR3 length: 15 residues. Germline trimming cut 5 bases from V and 5 bases from J; bases unmatched to any gene: 14.

This clonotype turned up a few times. This chain connects TRBV5-6 to TRBJ2-7; perhaps TRBD1 as D (6 bases). This CDR3 region has 12 residues. Trimming removed 4 bases at V and 6 bases at J, with 11 bases between. The germline CDR1 and CDR2 sequences are SGHDT and YYEEEE. The chain's CDR3 is CASSTIRGEQYF. CDR3 nucleotides: TGTGCCAGCAGCACGATCAGGGGCGAGCAGTACTTC.

The sample holds many counts of this clonotype. The CDR3: CSATTSGRGNEQFF. The CDR3 bases are TGCAGTGCTACGACTAGCGGGAGAGGCAATGAGCAGTTCTTC. This sequence joins TRBV20-1 and TRBJ2-1; 12 bases are a match to TRBD2. The CDR3 is 14 residues long. Losses at the gene ends were 4 bases for V and 6 bases for J; bases not matched to a gene: 4. Germline lookup yields CDR1 DFQATT and CDR2 SNEGSKA (reference sequence).

This clonotype was recorded at least ten times. The V and J genes are TRBV20-1 and TRBJ2-3, with 9 bases fitting TRBD2. The CDR3 loop spans 16 amino acids. Germline V gene data show CDR1 as DFQATT and CDR2 as SNEGSKA (reference sequence). J lost 3 bases, V lost 1 base, and 8 bases had no gene match. DNA of the CDR3: TGCAGTGCTAGAGTCGGGGGACTAGCCTTAACAGATACGCAGTATTTT. Residues: CSARVGGLALTDTQYF.

A few counts support this clonotype. The chain employs TRBV15 and TRBJ1-5, with 7 bases lining up with TRBD1. This CDR3 region has 16 residues. V dropped 0 bases and J dropped 4; count of bases not matched to a gene: 6. The germline CDR1 and CDR2 sequences are LNHNV and YYDKDF (reference sequence). Here the CDR3 reads CATSRDRTGLNQPQHF. CDR3 DNA sequence: TGTGCCACCAGCAGAGATAGGACAGGACTAAATCAGCCCCAGCATTTT.